A selection of T cell receptor beta chains follows, all from one sample in a study of regulatory T cells in long-lasting Graves disease. TCRdb itself ran the multiplex PCR reads through MiXCR, one entry per CDR3 protein. The table lists about 610,000 distinct CDR3 sequences, roughly 15% of them singletons. These data were also reused for a study on T cells in Graves' hyperthyroidism and ophthalmopathy.

The sample in question was peripheral blood mononuclear cells (PBMCs), obtained at new diagnosis, from a patient treated with antithyroid drugs. All receptors derive from a man younger than 35 with Graves disease. CDR3s include the opening cysteine and the closing phenylalanine or tryptophan. A D gene is named only where the DNA matches it firmly. Part of the rows lack a size; the others show once, few, many or a class for expanded clones.

D gene: -; V gene: TRBV4-1; clone size: -; J gene: TRBJ1-2; CDR3 protein: CASSQGPGIGYGYTF; CDR3 DNA: TGCGCCAGCAGCCAAGGGCCAGGGATCGGCTATGGCTACACCTTC
D gene: TRBD2; V gene: TRBV4-2; clone size: few; J gene: TRBJ2-7; CDR3 protein: CASSQPSGGRSYEQYF; CDR3 DNA: TGTGCCAGCAGCCAACCCTCGGGAGGTCGGTCCTACGAGCAGTACTTC
D gene: TRBD1; V gene: TRBV6-1; clone size: -; J gene: TRBJ2-2; CDR3 protein: CASSEPGQGGAGELFF; CDR3 DNA: TGTGCCAGCAGTGAGCCGGGACAGGGGGGGGCCGGGGAGCTGTTTTTT
D gene: TRBD2; V gene: TRBV10-2; clone size: few; J gene: TRBJ2-1; CDR3 protein: CASSDSREHSQQFF; CDR3 DNA: TGCGCCAGCAGTGATTCGCGGGAGCACTCTCAGCAGTTCTTC
D gene: -; V gene: TRBV19; clone size: few; J gene: TRBJ2-3; CDR3 protein: CASSIGVVVANTQYF; CDR3 DNA: TGTGCCAGTAGTATAGGAGTGGTAGTAGCTAATACGCAGTATTTT
D gene: -; V gene: TRBV6-1; clone size: many; J gene: TRBJ2-7; CDR3 protein: CASRDFPYEQYF; CDR3 DNA: TGTGCCAGCAGGGACTTCCCCTACGAGCAGTACTTC
D gene: TRBD1; V gene: TRBV6-5; clone size: many; J gene: TRBJ2-7; CDR3 protein: CASSYPSGTGRNEQYF; CDR3 DNA: TGTGCCAGCAGTTATCCCTCCGGGACAGGGCGCAACGAGCAGTACTTC
D gene: TRBD1; V gene: TRBV10-3; clone size: few; J gene: TRBJ1-2; CDR3 protein: CAISGGQGARRYGYTF; CDR3 DNA: TGTGCCATCAGTGGCGGACAGGGGGCCCGTCGCTATGGCTACACCTTC
D gene: -; V gene: TRBV5-1; clone size: many; J gene: TRBJ2-3; CDR3 protein: CASSLGTGAQYF; CDR3 DNA: TGCGCCAGCAGCTTAGGGACTGGCGCGCAGTATTTT
D gene: -; V gene: TRBV28; clone size: many; J gene: TRBJ2-7; CDR3 protein: CASSSAGGRTYEQYF; CDR3 DNA: TGTGCCAGCAGCTCCGCCGGGGGAAGGACCTACGAGCAGTACTTC
D gene: TRBD2; V gene: TRBV20-1; clone size: many; J gene: TRBJ2-7; CDR3 protein: CSASRLAGAYEQYF; CDR3 DNA: TGCAGTGCTAGTAGGCTAGCGGGAGCCTACGAGCAGTACTTC
D gene: TRBD2; V gene: TRBV28; clone size: many; J gene: TRBJ2-1; CDR3 protein: CASRVERESYNEQFF; CDR3 DNA: TGTGCCAGCAGGGTGGAGCGGGAGTCCTACAATGAGCAGTTCTTC
D gene: TRBD2; V gene: TRBV7-9; clone size: many; J gene: TRBJ2-7; CDR3 protein: CASSGPTSKRMRPYEQYF; CDR3 DNA: TGTGCCAGCAGCGGCCCGACTAGCAAGAGGATGCGACCCTACGAGCAGTACTTC
D gene: -; V gene: TRBV19; clone size: -; J gene: TRBJ1-5; CDR3 protein: CASGAYSNQPQHF; CDR3 DNA: TGTGCCAGCGGGGCGTATAGCAATCAGCCCCAGCATTTT
D gene: TRBD1; V gene: TRBV13; clone size: -; J gene: TRBJ2-4; CDR3 protein: CASSLRTGGDIQYF; CDR3 DNA: TGTGCCAGCAGCTTAAGGACAGGGGGGGACATTCAGTACTTC
D gene: -; V gene: TRBV7-9; clone size: many; J gene: TRBJ1-1; CDR3 protein: CASSLAGRGEAFF; CDR3 DNA: TGTGCCAGCAGCTTAGCCGGGAGGGGTGAAGCTTTCTTT
D gene: -; V gene: TRBV20-1; clone size: -; J gene: TRBJ2-7; CDR3 protein: CSARDDSYEQYF; CDR3 DNA: TGCAGTGCTAGAGACGACAGCTACGAGCAGTACTTC
D gene: TRBD1; V gene: TRBV9; clone size: -; J gene: TRBJ2-1; CDR3 protein: CASSPPGTGIYNEQFF; CDR3 DNA: TGTGCCAGCAGCCCCCCCGGGACAGGAATTTACAATGAGCAGTTCTTC
D gene: TRBD1; V gene: TRBV24-1; clone size: -; J gene: TRBJ2-7; CDR3 protein: CATSDPTGAMGEQYF; CDR3 DNA: TGTGCCACCAGTGATCCGACAGGGGCTATGGGGGAGCAGTACTTC
D gene: TRBD1; V gene: TRBV6-2/TRBV6-3; clone size: many; J gene: TRBJ2-1; CDR3 protein: CASRYRDSSYNEQFF; CDR3 DNA: TGTGCCAGCAGGTATAGGGACAGCTCCTACAATGAGCAGTTCTTC
D gene: TRBD2; V gene: TRBV7-3; clone size: few; J gene: TRBJ2-1; CDR3 protein: CASSLAGGADEQFF; CDR3 DNA: TGTGCCTCGAGTCTAGCGGGAGGAGCGGATGAGCAGTTCTTC
D gene: -; V gene: TRBV5-1; clone size: few; J gene: TRBJ1-4; CDR3 protein: CASSSPGSGEKLFF; CDR3 DNA: TGCGCCAGCAGTTCCCCGGGCTCCGGAGAAAAACTGTTTTTT
D gene: -; V gene: TRBV30; clone size: many; J gene: TRBJ1-5; CDR3 protein: CAWRGLGVNQPQHF; CDR3 DNA: TGTGCCTGGAGGGGCCTGGGGGTGAATCAGCCCCAGCATTTT
D gene: -; V gene: TRBV12-3/TRBV12-4; clone size: -; J gene: TRBJ1-6; CDR3 protein: CASSEGQKNSPLHF; CDR3 DNA: TGTGCCAGCAGTGAAGGACAGAAGAATTCACCCCTCCACTTT
D gene: -; V gene: TRBV28; clone size: many; J gene: TRBJ2-4; CDR3 protein: CASSLSQNIAKNIQYF; CDR3 DNA: TGTGCCAGCAGTTTATCCCAGAACATCGCCAAAAACATTCAGTACTTC
D gene: -; V gene: TRBV30; clone size: -; J gene: TRBJ2-7; CDR3 protein: CAWRDSGNPYEQYF; CDR3 DNA: TGTGCCTGGAGGGACTCGGGTAACCCCTACGAGCAGTACTTC
D gene: TRBD1; V gene: TRBV14; clone size: -; J gene: TRBJ1-1; CDR3 protein: CASSRGGQPNTEAFF; CDR3 DNA: TGTGCCAGCAGCCGAGGGGGACAGCCGAACACTGAAGCTTTCTTT
D gene: TRBD2; V gene: TRBV10-1; clone size: many; J gene: TRBJ2-7; CDR3 protein: CASSEGLAGGTAYF; CDR3 DNA: TGCGCCAGCAGTGAGGGACTAGCGGGAGGTACGGCGTACTTC
D gene: -; V gene: TRBV13; clone size: many; J gene: TRBJ2-5; CDR3 protein: CASSLQGTETQYF; CDR3 DNA: TGTGCCAGCAGCTTGCAGGGAACCGAGACCCAGTACTTC
D gene: -; V gene: TRBV5-5; clone size: many; J gene: TRBJ2-5; CDR3 protein: CASSLGGRLQETQYF; CDR3 DNA: TGTGCCAGCAGCTTGGGAGGACGGTTACAAGAGACCCAGTACTTC
D gene: -; V gene: TRBV2; clone size: many; J gene: TRBJ1-5; CDR3 protein: CASSVEGSSAQHF; CDR3 DNA: TGTGCCAGCAGTGTGGAGGGGAGCTCAGCCCAGCATTTT
D gene: TRBD1; V gene: TRBV28; clone size: many; J gene: TRBJ2-2; CDR3 protein: CAIGTVLAGELFF; CDR3 DNA: TGTGCCATCGGGACAGTTCTGGCCGGGGAGCTGTTTTTT
D gene: -; V gene: TRBV20-1; clone size: once; J gene: TRBJ2-7; CDR3 protein: CSASFRAGTEQYF; CDR3 DNA: TGCAGTGCTAGCTTCAGGGCCGGAACCGAGCAGTACTTC
D gene: TRBD1; V gene: TRBV7-9; clone size: many; J gene: TRBJ2-7; CDR3 protein: CASSARTGGYEQYF; CDR3 DNA: TGTGCCAGCAGCGCCCGGACAGGGGGCTACGAGCAGTACTTC
D gene: -; V gene: TRBV28; clone size: -; J gene: TRBJ1-6; CDR3 protein: CASSLFNGRNSPLHF; CDR3 DNA: TGTGCCAGCAGTTTATTCAACGGGAGGAATTCACCCCTCCACTTT
D gene: -; V gene: TRBV14; clone size: -; J gene: TRBJ2-7; CDR3 protein: CASSRQVNYEQYF; CDR3 DNA: TGTGCCAGCAGCCGTCAGGTAAACTACGAGCAGTACTTC
D gene: TRBD2; V gene: TRBV7-2; clone size: -; J gene: TRBJ2-1; CDR3 protein: CASSSAGGGYNEQFF; CDR3 DNA: TGTGCCAGCAGCTCTGCGGGCGGGGGATACAATGAGCAGTTCTTC
D gene: -; V gene: TRBV20-1; clone size: -; J gene: TRBJ1-6; CDR3 protein: CSAWAWRRDSPLHF; CDR3 DNA: TGCAGTGCTTGGGCGTGGCGCCGAGATTCACCCCTCCACTTT
D gene: -; V gene: TRBV19; clone size: many; J gene: TRBJ1-2; CDR3 protein: CASSIGGNYGYTF; CDR3 DNA: TGTGCCAGTAGTATAGGGGGAAACTATGGCTACACCTTC
D gene: -; V gene: TRBV4-1; clone size: -; J gene: TRBJ2-6; CDR3 protein: CASSPFGANVLTF; CDR3 DNA: TGCGCCAGCAGCCCTTTCGGGGCCAACGTCCTGACTTTC
D gene: TRBD2; V gene: TRBV7-8; clone size: many; J gene: TRBJ2-7; CDR3 protein: CASSLAGSGRVSPYF; CDR3 DNA: TGTGCCAGCAGCTTAGCCGGTAGCGGGAGGGTGAGTCCGTACTTC
D gene: -; V gene: TRBV6-5; clone size: many; J gene: TRBJ2-7; CDR3 protein: CASSYAGINYEQYF; CDR3 DNA: TGTGCCAGCAGTTACGCGGGAATAAACTACGAGCAGTACTTC
D gene: -; V gene: TRBV4-1; clone size: -; J gene: TRBJ2-5; CDR3 protein: CASSLGASGTYRQETQYF; CDR3 DNA: TGCGCCAGCAGCCTTGGGGCTTCCGGGACATACCGACAAGAGACCCAGTACTTC
D gene: -; V gene: TRBV7-9; clone size: many; J gene: TRBJ2-7; CDR3 protein: CASSLAWGGEQYF; CDR3 DNA: TGTGCCAGCAGCTTAGCATGGGGAGGCGAGCAGTACTTC
D gene: -; V gene: TRBV5-1; clone size: many; J gene: TRBJ1-1; CDR3 protein: CASSSLQGNTEAFF; CDR3 DNA: TGTGCCAGCAGTTCCCTCCAGGGGAACACTGAAGCTTTCTTT
D gene: -; V gene: TRBV20-1; clone size: many; J gene: TRBJ2-1; CDR3 protein: CSARRLQEASYNEQFF; CDR3 DNA: TGCAGTGCACGAAGGTTACAGGAAGCATCCTACAATGAGCAGTTCTTC
D gene: TRBD1; V gene: TRBV7-3; clone size: many; J gene: TRBJ1-2; CDR3 protein: CASSPRAGGAPYGYTF; CDR3 DNA: TGTGCCAGCAGCCCCAGAGCAGGGGGCGCGCCCTATGGCTACACCTTC
D gene: -; V gene: TRBV19; clone size: -; J gene: TRBJ2-2; CDR3 protein: CARRGIVEAGELFF; CDR3 DNA: TGTGCCCGGCGGGGAATCGTCGAGGCCGGGGAGCTGTTTTTT
D gene: -; V gene: TRBV13; clone size: -; J gene: TRBJ2-7; CDR3 protein: CASSLLGEYEQYF; CDR3 DNA: TGTGCCAGCAGCTTACTGGGGGAATACGAGCAGTACTTC
D gene: -; V gene: TRBV11-2; clone size: few; J gene: TRBJ2-7; CDR3 protein: CASSINYGQWESYEQYF; CDR3 DNA: TGTGCCAGCAGCATTAATTATGGGCAGTGGGAGTCCTACGAGCAGTACTTC
D gene: -; V gene: TRBV29-1; clone size: many; J gene: TRBJ2-7; CDR3 protein: CSVEDQGANAYEQYF; CDR3 DNA: TGTAGCGTTGAAGATCAAGGGGCCAACGCCTACGAGCAGTACTTC
D gene: -; V gene: TRBV19; clone size: -; J gene: TRBJ2-5; CDR3 protein: CALGETQYF; CDR3 DNA: TGTGCCCTGGGAGAGACCCAGTACTTC
D gene: TRBD2; V gene: TRBV11-2; clone size: few; J gene: TRBJ2-3; CDR3 protein: CASSFIAGARTDTQYF; CDR3 DNA: TGTGCCAGCAGCTTTATTGCGGGAGCTCGTACAGATACGCAGTATTTT
D gene: -; V gene: TRBV12-3/TRBV12-4; clone size: many; J gene: TRBJ2-5; CDR3 protein: CASSTKETQYF; CDR3 DNA: TGTGCCAGCAGTACAAAAGAGACCCAGTACTTC
D gene: -; V gene: TRBV12-3/TRBV12-4; clone size: many; J gene: TRBJ2-1; CDR3 protein: CASSLVGGTVNNEQFF; CDR3 DNA: TGTGCCAGCAGTTTAGTCGGCGGGACAGTAAACAATGAGCAGTTCTTC